A selection of T cell receptor beta chains follows, all from one sample in a study of T cells in Graves' hyperthyroidism and ophthalmopathy. MiXCR was run by TCRdb on the multiplex PCR reads, yielding one entry per CDR3 protein. The sample consists of roughly 420,000 distinct CDR3 sequences, 15% to 19% of them appearing once. The sample taken for sequencing was blood. All receptors derive from a young woman with Graves' hyperthyroidism. Both conserved end residues are part of each CDR3. D genes are given only for firm matches. Clone size appears in some rows only: once, few, many, or a class for an expanded clone.

v_gene: TRBV2
abundance: many
j_gene: TRBJ2-1
d_gene: .
CDR3aa: CASSGPTGNEQFF
CDR3nt: TGTGCCAGCAGTGGCCCGACGGGGAATGAGCAGTTCTTC

v_gene: TRBV18
abundance: .
j_gene: TRBJ2-3
d_gene: .
CDR3aa: CASSPYPPGLGTDTQYF
CDR3nt: TGTGCCAGCTCACCCTACCCCCCTGGGCTTGGCACAGATACGCAGTATTTT

v_gene: TRBV10-3
abundance: many
j_gene: TRBJ2-7
d_gene: .
CDR3aa: CATTNRDQSYEQYF
CDR3nt: TGTGCCACCACGAACAGGGATCAATCCTACGAGCAGTACTTC

v_gene: TRBV27
abundance: many
j_gene: TRBJ2-1
d_gene: TRBD2
CDR3aa: CASSLLLAGGSYNEQFF
CDR3nt: TGTGCCAGCAGCCTCCTACTAGCGGGAGGGTCCTACAATGAGCAGTTCTTC

v_gene: TRBV7-9
abundance: many
j_gene: TRBJ2-1
d_gene: .
CDR3aa: CASSPELGRSSYNEQFF
CDR3nt: TGTGCCAGCAGCCCGGAACTAGGGCGGAGCTCCTACAATGAGCAGTTCTTC

v_gene: TRBV28
abundance: many
j_gene: TRBJ1-5
d_gene: TRBD1
CDR3aa: CASSLSRQGIWNQPQHF
CDR3nt: TGTGCCAGCAGTTTATCAAGACAGGGGATTTGGAATCAGCCCCAGCATTTT

v_gene: TRBV15
abundance: .
j_gene: TRBJ2-5
d_gene: TRBD2
CDR3aa: CATSRERGSETQYF
CDR3nt: TGTGCCACCAGCAGAGAGCGGGGGTCGGAGACCCAGTACTTC

v_gene: TRBV7-6
abundance: many
j_gene: TRBJ2-1
d_gene: TRBD2
CDR3aa: CASSRTSGSLGEQFF
CDR3nt: TGTGCCAGCAGCCGGACTAGCGGGAGCCTGGGGGAGCAGTTCTTC

v_gene: TRBV20-1
abundance: many
j_gene: TRBJ2-3
d_gene: .
CDR3aa: CSAKGGSTDTQYF
CDR3nt: TGCAGTGCTAAGGGGGGGTCCACAGATACGCAGTATTTT

v_gene: TRBV9
abundance: .
j_gene: TRBJ2-7
d_gene: .
CDR3aa: CASSASPYEQYF
CDR3nt: TGTGCCAGCAGCGCTAGCCCCTACGAGCAGTACTTC

v_gene: TRBV6-1
abundance: .
j_gene: TRBJ1-1
d_gene: .
CDR3aa: CASSRGTLNTEAFF
CDR3nt: TGTGCCAGCAGTCGCGGGACACTCAACACTGAAGCTTTCTTT

v_gene: TRBV19
abundance: many
j_gene: TRBJ1-1
d_gene: .
CDR3aa: CASTGGPQGNTEAFF
CDR3nt: TGTGCCAGTACCGGGGGACCTCAGGGGAACACTGAAGCTTTCTTT

v_gene: TRBV5-4
abundance: few
j_gene: TRBJ2-3
d_gene: .
CDR3aa: CASSLNRGGDTQYF
CDR3nt: TGTGCCAGCAGCTTGAACAGGGGGGGCGATACGCAGTATTTT

v_gene: TRBV3-1
abundance: many
j_gene: TRBJ2-1
d_gene: .
CDR3aa: CASSQDWAEQFF
CDR3nt: TGTGCCAGCAGCCAAGATTGGGCAGAGCAGTTCTTC

v_gene: TRBV7-6
abundance: few
j_gene: TRBJ1-1
d_gene: .
CDR3aa: CASSPRNSGNTEAFF
CDR3nt: TGTGCCAGCAGCCCCCGAAACAGTGGGAACACTGAAGCTTTCTTT

v_gene: TRBV28
abundance: .
j_gene: TRBJ1-6
d_gene: .
CDR3aa: CASSLLWNSPLHF
CDR3nt: TGTGCCAGCAGTTTATTGTGGAATTCACCCCTCCACTTT

v_gene: TRBV6-9
abundance: .
j_gene: TRBJ2-4
d_gene: TRBD1
CDR3aa: CASSSGQNSLAKNIQYF
CDR3nt: TGTGCCAGCAGTTCGGGACAGAACTCTCTAGCCAAAAACATTCAGTACTTC

v_gene: TRBV6-5
abundance: .
j_gene: TRBJ2-7
d_gene: TRBD1
CDR3aa: CASSYGTGSSYEQYF
CDR3nt: TGTGCCAGCAGTTACGGGACAGGGAGCTCCTACGAGCAGTACTTC

v_gene: TRBV7-3
abundance: many
j_gene: TRBJ2-1
d_gene: .
CDR3aa: CASSLRPRQIVYNEQFF
CDR3nt: TGTGCCAGCAGCTTAAGGCCCCGACAGATAGTCTACAATGAGCAGTTCTTC

v_gene: TRBV19
abundance: .
j_gene: TRBJ1-4
d_gene: TRBD1
CDR3aa: CASQGGATNEKLFF
CDR3nt: TGTGCCAGCCAGGGGGGTGCAACTAATGAAAAACTGTTTTTT

v_gene: TRBV11-1
abundance: .
j_gene: TRBJ2-1
d_gene: .
CDR3aa: CASSSGVSLWNEQFF
CDR3nt: TGTGCCAGCAGCTCCGGGGTCAGCTTGTGGAATGAGCAGTTCTTC

v_gene: TRBV7-8
abundance: .
j_gene: TRBJ1-5
d_gene: .
CDR3aa: CASSLRAGERQPQHF
CDR3nt: TGTGCCAGCAGCTTAAGGGCAGGGGAACGGCAGCCCCAGCATTTT

v_gene: TRBV3-1
abundance: .
j_gene: TRBJ2-6
d_gene: .
CDR3aa: CASSQDVGVAGANVLTF
CDR3nt: TGTGCCAGCAGCCAAGACGTGGGGGTGGCCGGGGCCAACGTCCTGACTTTC

v_gene: TRBV12-3/TRBV12-4
abundance: many
j_gene: TRBJ1-1
d_gene: TRBD1
CDR3aa: CASSQTGMNTEAFF
CDR3nt: TGTGCCAGCAGCCAGACAGGGATGAACACTGAAGCTTTCTTT

v_gene: TRBV7-2
abundance: many
j_gene: TRBJ2-7
d_gene: TRBD1
CDR3aa: CASSPGGTGGGEQYF
CDR3nt: TGTGCCAGCAGCCCGGGAGGGACAGGGGGCGGCGAGCAGTACTTC

v_gene: TRBV10-3
abundance: many
j_gene: TRBJ2-7
d_gene: TRBD1
CDR3aa: CAISRQGLYEQYF
CDR3nt: TGTGCCATTTCGAGACAGGGGTTGTACGAGCAGTACTTC

v_gene: TRBV19
abundance: few
j_gene: TRBJ1-1
d_gene: .
CDR3aa: CATTPGRDSPIGGEAFF
CDR3nt: TGTGCCACCACCCCGGGGCGTGACAGCCCCATCGGGGGTGAAGCTTTCTTT

v_gene: TRBV5-1
abundance: few
j_gene: TRBJ2-1
d_gene: TRBD2
CDR3aa: CASSFTSGNTYNEQFF
CDR3nt: TGCGCCAGCAGCTTTACTAGCGGGAACACCTACAATGAGCAGTTCTTC

v_gene: TRBV6-5
abundance: .
j_gene: TRBJ1-1
d_gene: .
CDR3aa: CASSSDILNTEAFF
CDR3nt: TGTGCCAGCAGTTCGGACATCTTGAACACTGAAGCTTTCTTT

v_gene: TRBV5-8
abundance: .
j_gene: TRBJ2-7
d_gene: TRBD1
CDR3aa: CASSSGQGLFSLYEQYF
CDR3nt: TGTGCCAGCAGCTCAGGACAGGGCTTGTTCTCTCTCTACGAGCAGTACTTC

v_gene: TRBV11-2
abundance: many
j_gene: TRBJ2-7
d_gene: .
CDR3aa: CASSLNFNYEQYF
CDR3nt: TGTGCCAGCAGCTTAAACTTCAACTACGAGCAGTACTTC

v_gene: TRBV6-4
abundance: .
j_gene: TRBJ2-1
d_gene: TRBD2
CDR3aa: CASSEGSGTPYNEQFF
CDR3nt: TGTGCCAGCAGTGAAGGTAGCGGGACCCCCTACAATGAGCAGTTCTTC

v_gene: TRBV4-2
abundance: many
j_gene: TRBJ2-7
d_gene: TRBD2
CDR3aa: CASSQELAATYEQYF
CDR3nt: TGTGCCAGCAGCCAAGAGCTAGCGGCAACCTACGAGCAGTACTTC

v_gene: TRBV5-6
abundance: many
j_gene: TRBJ2-7
d_gene: .
CDR3aa: CASSAGFEQYF
CDR3nt: TGTGCCAGCAGCGCGGGTTTCGAGCAGTACTTC